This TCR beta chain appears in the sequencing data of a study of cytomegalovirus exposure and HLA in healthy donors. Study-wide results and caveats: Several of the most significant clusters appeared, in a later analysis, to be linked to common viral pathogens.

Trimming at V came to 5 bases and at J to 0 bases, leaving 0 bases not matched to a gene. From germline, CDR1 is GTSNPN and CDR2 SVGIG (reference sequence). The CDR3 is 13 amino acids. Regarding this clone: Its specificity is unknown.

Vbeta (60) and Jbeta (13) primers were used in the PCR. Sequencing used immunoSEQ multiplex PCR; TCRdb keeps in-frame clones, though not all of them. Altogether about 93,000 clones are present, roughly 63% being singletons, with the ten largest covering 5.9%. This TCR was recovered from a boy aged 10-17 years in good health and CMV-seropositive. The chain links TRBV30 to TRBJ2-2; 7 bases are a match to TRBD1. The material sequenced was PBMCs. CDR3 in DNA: TGTGCCTGGGACAGGGCGAACACCGGGGAGCTGTTTTTT. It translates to CAWDRANTGELFF.